The entry that follows covers one T cell receptor (beta chain) sequence. The method was immunoSEQ multiplex PCR; TCRdb's version includes in-frame clones alone and lacks a portion of them. The sample records around 80,000 clones, roughly four fifths being singletons. The sample originates from a study of OX40 agonist ivuxolimab in advanced cancers. CDR1 and CDR2 from the germline V gene are MNHNY and SVGAGI (reference sequence). The CDR3 contains 16 residues. Germline trimming cut 2 bases from V and 8 bases from J; bases unmatched to any gene: 6. The receptor comes from an adult with an advanced solid tumor such as melanoma, head and neck, liver or kidney cancer. The chain is built from TRBV6-6 and TRBJ2-1; 13 bases fit TRBD2. The sequences come from CD4+ or CD8+ T cells sorted from blood, collected in a trial of the OX40 agonist ivuxolimab. The CDR3 DNA is TGTGCCAGCAGTTACCCCGGGACTAGCGGGATCGATGAGCAGTTCTTC. Residues: CASSYPGTSGIDEQFF.